This TCR beta chain came from a study of human T cells and chemical hapten exposure. V was shortened by 3 bases and J by 7 bases, with 19 bases between the two germline ends. The CDR3 covers 15 residues. Individual cDNA molecules (in the library) carried attached unique molecular identifiers. From the reads, TCRdb called clonotypes with MiXCR, one entry per CDR3 protein. The sample shows fewer than 150,000 distinct CDR3 sequences, 8.5% to 9% of them seen only once. Total RNA was isolated from unfractionated whole blood. Sequenced sample: whole blood. This clonotype was sampled from a human donor in good health. Some clones in this sample may be carry-over from other donors' samples. J is TRBJ2-7 and V is TRBV12-3 or TRBV12-4, with D perhaps matching TRBD2 (5 bases). CDR3: CASSLLGSGSKEQYF. CDR3 bases: TGTGCCAGCAGTTTGCTGGGCAGCGGTTCGAAAGAGCAGTACTTC.